Given below is one TCR beta chain in context. Its antigen is unknown. Preparing the TCRbeta library involved the use of unique molecular identifiers. TCRdb reprocessed the PCR reads with MiXCR, giving one entry per CDR3 protein. The sample holds some 120,000 distinct CDR3 sequences; 23% are singletons and the top ten take more than 9%. Germline V CDR1 and CDR2: SGHTA, FQGNSA. CDR3 length: 14 amino acids. Trimming took off 0 bases at V and 6 bases at J, with 11 bases between the two ends. The source of the sample is a study of T-cell reconstitution after alpha-beta-depleted transplantation in children. Whole-study findings and limits: TCRbeta diversity was high at day 60 in some patients (a result of surviving recipient T cells and thymic progenitors).

The starting material was PBMCs, mostly from graft donor cells, obtained 180 days after TCRalphabeta/CD19-depleted stem cell transplant. This receptor was taken from a male patient between 2 and 10 years old who had a stem cell transplant for chronic granulomatous disease, so the T cells may come from the graft donor. The V and J genes are TRBV7-2 and TRBJ1-2, with D perhaps matching TRBD1 (5 bases). CDR3 bases: TGTGCCAGCAGCTTAGCGCAGGGCAGGGATGGCTACACCTTC. Translation: CASSLAQGRDGYTF.